These 31 T cell receptor beta chains came from one sample sequenced in a study of blood T cell repertoires in COVID-19. TCRdb's table, derived via immunoSEQ multiplex PCR, lists solely in-frame clones and lacks some. The data show roughly 79,000 clones, around 90% seen once. Specimen: peripheral blood. The origin of the receptors is a woman between 50 and 59 years old with acute or convalescent COVID-19.

The V call is TRBV5-1, the J call TRBJ2-1, with 9 positions matching TRBD2. The germline V gene encodes CDR1 SGHRS and CDR2 YFSETQ. This CDR3 is built from 15 residues. Germline trimming cut 6 bases from V and 3 bases from J; bases unmatched to any gene: 7. CDR3 bases: TGCGCCAGCACGGAGGCTAGCGGGGTCTACAATGAGCAGTTCTTC. It codes for CASTEASGVYNEQFF. Combining the CDR3 with reference TRBV5-1 and TRBJ2-1 gives the whole variable domain KAGVTQTPRYLIKTRGQQVTLSCSPISGHRSVSWYQQTPGQGLQFLFEYFSETQRNKGNFPGRFSGRQFSNSRSEMNVSTLELGDSALYLCASTEASGVYNEQFFGPGTRLTVL.

The chain is built from TRBV11-3 and TRBJ2-3, with 10 bases fitting TRBD2. The germline V gene encodes CDR1 SGHNT and CDR2 YENEEA. The CDR3 is 18 amino acids. V lost 4 bases to trimming and J lost 1 base; unmatched junction nucleotides: 11. CDR3 residues: CASSSSPSGGGGTDTQYF. CDR3 sequence (DNA): TGTGCCAGCAGCTCGTCCCCTAGCGGGGGCGGGGGCACAGATACGCAGTATTTT.

This clone was counted only a few times. This sequence joins TRBV2 and TRBJ2-2; no definite D call. There are 14 residues in the CDR3. Trimming took off 3 bases at V and 4 bases at J, with 9 bases between the two ends. The germline CDR1 and CDR2 sequences are SNHLY and FYNNEI. CDR3 residues: CASSDSSVTGELFF. The CDR3 nucleotides read TGTGCCAGCAGTGACTCCAGCGTCACCGGGGAGCTGTTTTTT. Full variable domain (remainder filled in from reference TRBV2 and TRBJ2-2): EPEVTQTPSHQVTQMGQEVILRCVPISNHLYFYWYRQILGQKVEFLVSFYNNEISEKSEIFDDQFSVERPDGSNFTLKIRSTKLEDSAMYFCASSDSSVTGELFFGEGSRLTVL.

V is TRBV10-2 and J is TRBJ2-1; 8 bases fit TRBD1. The trim removed 8 bases at V and 5 bases at J, leaving 8 bases unmatched. The CDR3 has 14 residues. CDR1 is WSHSY and CDR2 is SAAADI in the germline V gene. This CDR3 is CASSSGTGNNEQFF. CDR3 DNA sequence: TGCGCCAGCTCGTCCGGGACAGGAAACAATGAGCAGTTCTTC.

This chain joins TRBV28 and TRBJ1-3, with TRBD1 matching 7 bases. This CDR3 has 13 residues. Germline CDR1 reads MDHEN; CDR2 reads SYDVKM. With 5 bases clipped from V and 7 bases from J, the junction kept 5 bases outside the gene matches. CDR3 nucleotides: TGTGCCAGCAGTCGACAGGGCCCCAACACCATATATTTT. Amino acids: CASSRQGPNTIYF.

This chain links TRBV7-8 with TRBJ2-1; no clear D gene. This CDR3 comprises 12 residues. V gave up 5 bases and J gave up 7 bases, with 9 bases separating them. CDR1 is SGHVS, CDR2 FQNEAQ, per germline. DNA of the CDR3: TGTGCCAGCAGCCCCGACTTGAATGAGCAGTTCTTC. It translates to CASSPDLNEQFF. Full variable domain (missing parts from reference TRBV7-8 and TRBJ2-1): GAGVSQSPRYKVAKRGQDVALRCDPISGHVSLFWYQQALGQGPEFLTYFQNEAQLDKSGLPSDRFFAERPEGSVSTLKIQRTQQEDSAVYLCASSPDLNEQFFGPGTRLTVL.

The V and J genes are TRBV11-2 and TRBJ2-7; D is perhaps TRBD2 (5 bases). Germline values: CDR1 SGHAT, CDR2 FQNNGV. V dropped 0 bases and J dropped 2 bases, with 8 bases sitting between them. The length of the CDR3 is 14 residues. Written as DNA, the CDR3 is TGTGCCAGCAGCTTAGAGGCGGGTACCTACGAGCAGTACTTC. This codes for CASSLEAGTYEQYF.

The rearrangement joins TRBV3-1 (or the pseudogene TRBV3-2) to TRBJ1-1, with D maybe TRBD1 (5 bases). Looked up from germline, CDR1 is LGHDT and CDR2 is YNNKEL (reference sequence). The CDR3 loop spans 15 amino acids. Trimming took off 2 bases at V and 5 bases at J, with 15 bases between the two ends. The CDR3 DNA reads TGTGCCAGCAGCCAAATTCAGGGCCGCTGGACTGAAGCTTTCTTT. The encoded protein is CASSQIQGRWTEAFF.

This chain joins TRBV7-2 and TRBJ2-7; D is possibly TRBD2 (6 bases). Trimming took 0 bases from V and 2 from J, leaving 11 bases between them. Germline CDR1 is SGHTA and CDR2 is FQGNSA. The CDR3 covers 15 residues. CDR3 region: CASSLAGTGTYEQYF. CDR3 in DNA: TGTGCCAGCAGCTTAGCGGGGACTGGAACCTACGAGCAGTACTTC. Drawing the rest from reference TRBV7-2 and TRBJ2-7, the complete variable domain is GAGVSQSPSNKVTEKGKDVELRCDPISGHTALYWYRQSLGQGLEFLIYFQGNSAPDKSGLPSDRFSAERTGGSVSTLTIQRTQQEDSAVYLCASSLAGTGTYEQYFGPGTRLTVT.

This sequence joins TRBV7-2 and TRBJ1-4; 8 bases are shared with TRBD1. The CDR3 is 14 residues long. Germline CDR1 is SGHTA and CDR2 is FQGNSA. The J segment lost 8 bases and the V segment lost 4 bases, leaving 6 bases of the junction unmatched. The CDR3 spells CASSSQGGSEKLFF. CDR3 sequence (DNA): TGTGCCAGCAGCTCACAGGGGGGAAGCGAAAAACTGTTTTTT.

The chain uses TRBV11-2 and TRBJ1-4; no clear D. The V and J ends lost 4 bases and 4 bases respectively, with 25 bases between them. The germline CDR1 and CDR2 sequences are SGHAT and FQNNGV. This CDR3 is 19 amino acids long. The chain's CDR3 is CASSSQRVPKSLINEKLFF. In nucleotides, the CDR3 is TGTGCCAGCAGCTCTCAGAGGGTGCCCAAATCGCTTATTAATGAAAAACTGTTTTTT.

The chain recombines TRBV12-3 or TRBV12-4 with TRBJ1-1; no definite D call. V gave up 6 bases and J gave up 5 bases, with 10 bases separating them. The CDR3 runs to 12 residues. The CDR3 sequence is CASSPNGTEAFF. The DNA of the CDR3 is TGTGCCAGCAGCCCTAACGGGACTGAAGCTTTCTTT.

The chain carries TRBV4-2 and TRBJ1-1; D ambiguous. CDR1 LGHNA and CDR2 YNFKEQ come from the germline V gene. The CDR3 length is 12 residues. Trimming removed 4 bases at V and 3 bases at J, with 6 bases between. The CDR3 loop is CASSLGDTEAFF. The CDR3 coding sequence is TGTGCCAGCAGCCTGGGAGACACTGAAGCTTTCTTT.

The chain uses TRBV18 and TRBJ2-7, with 13 bases aligning to TRBD2. V lost 4 bases to trimming and J lost 6 bases; unmatched junction nucleotides: 3. CDR1 KGHSH and CDR2 LQKENI come from the germline V gene. This CDR3 region has 14 residues. CDR3 residues: CASSRTSGSGEQYF. The CDR3 DNA reads TGTGCCAGCTCACGGACTAGCGGGAGTGGCGAGCAGTACTTC.

The J gene is TRBJ1-6, the V gene TRBV30; D unresolved. Germline V gene lookup returns CDR1 GTSNPN and CDR2 SVGIG (reference sequence). V lost 3 bases to trimming and J lost 0 bases, with 9 bases between them. The CDR3 loop spans 15 amino acids. CDR3 amino acids: CAWSPGSSYNSPLHF. CDR3 nucleotides: TGTGCCTGGAGCCCGGGGAGCTCCTATAATTCACCCCTCCACTTT.

The sample holds one count of this clone. The V call is TRBV7-2, the J call TRBJ2-2, with 12 bases aligning to TRBD2. Germline values: CDR1 SGHTA, CDR2 FQGNSA. The junction had 5 bases not matched to a gene; V was cut back by 5 bases and J by 4 bases. This CDR3 has 16 residues. CDR3 protein: CASSALAGGGTGELFF. The CDR3 DNA reads as TGTGCCAGCAGCGCCCTAGCGGGGGGGGGCACCGGGGAGCTGTTTTTT.

This CDR3 is CASSQARLASGELFF. As DNA, the CDR3 is TGTGCCAGCAGCCAAGCCCGACTAGCCAGCGGGGAGCTGTTTTTT. This chain joins TRBV4-2 and TRBJ2-2; 7 bases agree with TRBD2. Trimming cost V 1 base and J 7 bases; bases outside gene matches: 6. Germline loops: CDR1 LGHNA, CDR2 YNFKEQ. This CDR3 comprises 15 residues.

The chain carries TRBV5-1 and TRBJ1-1; D is unresolved. The CDR3 length is 15 residues. CDR1 is SGHRS, CDR2 YFSETQ, per germline. The V gene lost 0 bases and the J gene lost 0 bases, with 9 bases spanning the gap. CDR3 nucleotide sequence: TGCGCCAGCAGCTTGGTGGCCCGGGTGAACACTGAAGCTTTCTTT. Its translation is CASSLVARVNTEAFF.

The gene calls are TRBV12-3 or TRBV12-4 and TRBJ1-5; a possible D gene is TRBD1 (6 bases). V was clipped by 5 bases and J by 2 bases, with 7 bases between them. This CDR3 has 13 residues. The CDR3 bases are TGTGCCAGCAGTGAGGGGGGCAATCAGCCCCAGCATTTT. Encoded protein: CASSEGGNQPQHF.

This clone was detected once. The chain has TRBV7-8 and TRBJ1-1; a possible D gene is TRBD1 (6 bases). The germline CDR1 and CDR2 sequences are SGHVS and FQNEAQ. The CDR3 is 13 residues long. Trimming shortened V by 5 bases and J by 1 base, and 8 bases separated the two germline ends. The CDR3 region is CASSHRENTEAFF. DNA of the CDR3: TGTGCCAGCAGCCACAGGGAGAACACTGAAGCTTTCTTT.

This chain uses TRBV5-4 with TRBJ2-5; TRBD1 might be the D (5 bases). The germline V gene encodes CDR1 SGHNT and CDR2 YYREEE (reference sequence). Trimming took off 5 bases at V and 5 bases at J, with 19 bases between the two ends. The CDR3 is 15 residues long. Here the CDR3 DNA reads TGTGCCAGCAGTCTCACCAAGGGGTCTTGGGAGACCCAGTACTTC. As protein: CASSLTKGSWETQYF.

This chain links TRBV9 with TRBJ2-7, with 7 positions matching TRBD2. The junction had 7 bases not matched to a gene; V was cut back by 4 bases and J by 6 bases. CDR1 and CDR2 from the germline V gene are SGDLS and YYNGEE. The CDR3 sequence is 13 residues long. CDR3 DNA: TGTGCCAGCAGCCCGCGACTAGCTAGCGAGCAGTACTTC. This gives the protein CASSPRLASEQYF.

The chain recombines TRBV7-8 with TRBJ2-7, with D possibly TRBD1 on 6 matching bases. This CDR3 region has 15 residues. V lost 1 base, J lost 0 bases, and 10 bases lay in between. Germline V CDR1 and CDR2: SGHVS, FQNEAQ. The CDR3 protein is CASSLEDSRSYEQYF. The CDR3 DNA reads TGTGCCAGCAGCTTAGAGGACAGCCGCTCCTACGAGCAGTACTTC.

The CDR3 DNA sequence: TGTGCCAGCAGTTTCCATGGACAAGTCACTCAGCCCCAGCATTTT. It translates to CASSFHGQVTQPQHF. V is TRBV28 and J is TRBJ1-5, with D possibly matching TRBD1 (5 bases). Trimming shortened V by 3 bases and J by 6 bases, and 15 bases separated the two germline ends. Germline lookup yields CDR1 MDHEN and CDR2 SYDVKM. The CDR3 extends over 15 amino acids.

In this sample, this clone turned up a few times. The rearrangement uses TRBV19 and TRBJ1-1; D ambiguous. Germline assignment: CDR1 LNHDA and CDR2 SQIVND (reference sequence). The CDR3 length is 13 residues. The V end was cut by 4 bases, the J end by 1 base, with 7 bases between. The CDR3 loop reads CASSTTGNTEAFF. The DNA for the CDR3 is TGTGCCAGTAGTACGACGGGGAACACTGAAGCTTTCTTT.

V usage is TRBV18 and J usage is TRBJ2-7, with TRBD1 identical over 8 bases. Germline V gene data show CDR1 as KGHSH and CDR2 as LQKENI. V was clipped by 4 bases and J by 1 base; unmatched bases: 9. This CDR3 has 16 residues. DNA of the CDR3: TGTGCCAGCTCACTGTCCGTGACAGGGGTTTCCTACGAGCAGTACTTC. Amino acid sequence: CASSLSVTGVSYEQYF.

The chain uses TRBV3-1 (or the pseudogene TRBV3-2) and TRBJ2-6, with 7 bases lining up with TRBD1. Germline-derived CDR1 and CDR2 are LGHDT and YNNKEL (reference sequence). CDR3 size: 19 residues. V trimming: 1 base; J trimming: 0 bases; junction bases outside the gene matches: 9. CDR3 DNA: TGTGCCAGCAGCCAAGTTCCGACAGGGCTATACTCTGGGGCCAACGTCCTGACTTTC. Translating it yields CASSQVPTGLYSGANVLTF.

The chain recombines TRBV28 with TRBJ1-1; D uncertain. CDR3 length: 12 residues. The germline V gene encodes CDR1 MDHEN and CDR2 SYDVKM. V gave up 5 bases and J gave up 5 bases, with 9 bases separating them. CDR3 in DNA: TGTGCCAGCAGTCCCCCCTTGACTGAAGCTTTCTTT. As protein: CASSPPLTEAFF.

This clone was counted a single time. The J gene is TRBJ2-3, the V gene TRBV2; D is unresolved. This CDR3 is 14 amino acids long. Germline assignment: CDR1 SNHLY and CDR2 FYNNEI. V lost 7 bases and J 3 bases, leaving 14 bases between the germline ends. CDR3 loop: CASKWPSSTDTQYF. The DNA of the CDR3 is TGTGCCAGCAAATGGCCCTCCTCAACAGATACGCAGTATTTT.

The chain joins TRBV5-1 to TRBJ2-1, with TRBD2 matching 9 bases. This CDR3 contains 18 residues. Trimming took 1 base from V and 9 from J; bases not matched to a gene: 17. Germline-derived CDR1 and CDR2 are SGHRS and YFSETQ. CDR3 protein: CASSLSSLAGGAISEQFF. CDR3 nucleotide sequence: TGCGCCAGCAGCTTGTCATCCTTGGCGGGGGGGGCTATTTCTGAGCAGTTCTTC.

The chain employs TRBV6-5 and TRBJ1-2; D is uncertain. The CDR3 totals 15 residues. Germline V gives CDR1 MNHEY, CDR2 SVGAGI. Trimming removed 10 bases at V and 8 bases at J, with 26 bases between. In nucleotides, the CDR3 is TGTGCCATCAAGGCCATTGTCGGCCAGGAGGGCGGCTACACCTTC. As protein: CAIKAIVGQEGGYTF.